This T cell receptor beta chain was identified in a study of T cells in Graves' hyperthyroidism and ophthalmopathy. V lost 4 bases and J lost 3; bases outside the gene matches: 11. Germline CDR1 and CDR2: MNHEY and SVGAGI. The CDR3 runs to 16 residues. RNA transcripts served as the template for amplifying TCR beta CDR3 regions. First-round RT-PCR targeting the TCR CDR3 was performed with the HTBI primer set. Via MiXCR, TCRdb re-called the multiplex PCR reads, giving one row per CDR3 protein. The sample records 300,000 to 400,000 distinct CDR3 sequences, roughly 21% being singletons. The clonotype originates from a woman between 45 and 60 years old with Graves' hyperthyroidism. J is TRBJ2-5 and V is TRBV6-5; 7 nucleotides align to TRBD1. Sequences were obtained from blood. CDR3 in amino acids: CASSSRQGLGEETQYF. CDR3 coding DNA: TGTGCCAGCAGTTCCCGACAGGGATTGGGCGAAGAGACCCAGTACTTC.